Included here is one T cell receptor (beta chain) sequence, with context. Its target is unknown. Germline CDR1 reads SGDLS; CDR2 reads YYNGEE. CDR3 length: 15 amino acids. J was trimmed by 5 bases and V by 4 bases; bases with no gene match: 10. The source of the sample is a study of cytomegalovirus exposure and HLA in healthy donors. Study information: A preliminary data release comprised 70 million to 95 million unique TCRs obtained from HLA-typed donors.

General study points: Some V segments, including TRBV6-2 and TRBV6-3, were excluded as indistinguishable. By a later analysis, the bulk of CMV-associated TCR beta chains appeared HLA-restricted. The authors reported that TCR beta sequences could predict HLA-A and HLA-B alleles. These predictions were accurate for most subjects in the first cohort.

In the PCR, 60 Vbeta and 13 Jbeta primers were used. Measured with immunoSEQ multiplex PCR; TCRdb has only the in-frame clones, and not every one. This sample has around 190,000 clones; 70% to 85% occur once, and the top ten carry roughly 0.64%. The sequenced material came from PBMCs. The chain couples TRBV9 to TRBJ2-3, with TRBD1 identical over 7 bases. This receptor was identified in a woman in her thirties or forties in good health and CMV-seronegative. CDR3 coding DNA: TGTGCCAGCAGCCTAACGACAGGGCGAGGAGATACGCAGTATTTT. Protein sequence: CASSLTTGRGDTQYF.